One and the same sample provided the 22 T cell receptor beta chains below, sequenced in a study of pediatric ulcerative colitis. Libraries were prepared by immunoSEQ multiplex PCR; TCRdb keeps only in-frame clonotypes and omits some of them. The sample has 17,000 or so clones, roughly 70% seen once. One to two pinch biopsies were taken from the rectum during colonoscopy. Sequences were obtained from gut tissue. The receptors were sampled from a girl between 5 and 17 years old with moderate ulcerative colitis.

V is TRBV5-1 and J is TRBJ1-1, with 8 bases aligning to TRBD1. Germline V gene data show CDR1 as SGHRS and CDR2 as YFSETQ. The trim removed 1 base at V and 8 bases at J, leaving 4 bases unmatched. The CDR3 covers 13 residues. In DNA form, the CDR3 reads TGCGCCAGCAGCTTGACAGGGGGTAGCGAAGCTTTCTTT. It specifies CASSLTGGSEAFF.

The rearrangement joins TRBV29-1 to TRBJ1-2; D might be TRBD1 (6 bases). Trimming took off 6 bases at V and 6 bases at J, with 14 bases between the two ends. The germline V gene has CDR1 SQVTM and CDR2 ANQGSEA. This CDR3 has 12 amino acids. The CDR3, as DNA: TGCAGCGTCCGAGGACAGTCACATGGCTACACCTTC. Translated, it gives CSVRGQSHGYTF.

This clone has only a few counts. This chain connects TRBV5-1 to TRBJ1-5; D might be TRBD1 (5 bases). Trimming cost V 5 bases and J 2 bases, with 26 bases left between them. The CDR3 has 19 amino acids. Germline-derived CDR1 and CDR2 are SGHRS and YFSETQ. CDR3 protein: CASSSDSPKTVGRNQPQHF. Here the CDR3 DNA reads TGCGCCAGCAGTTCCGATTCCCCAAAGACAGTTGGACGCAATCAGCCCCAGCATTTT.

CDR3 DNA: TGTGCCAGCAGTTCCCGGGACAGGAGCTCCTACAATGAGCAGTTCTTC. This encodes CASSSRDRSSYNEQFF. This chain uses TRBV27 with TRBJ2-1, with 8 nucleotides matching TRBD1. V lost 4 bases and J lost 0; bases outside the gene matches: 5. The CDR3 consists of 16 residues. Germline V CDR1 and CDR2: MNHEY, SMNVEV (reference sequence).

The CDR3 loop reads CSVGAGADQPQHF. CDR3 DNA sequence: TGCAGCGTTGGAGCGGGGGCTGATCAGCCCCAGCATTTT. The gene calls are TRBV29-1 and TRBJ1-5; a possible D gene is TRBD1 (6 bases). The CDR3 consists of 13 residues. Trimming removed 4 bases at V and 5 bases at J, with 12 bases between. Per germline, CDR1 SQVTM and CDR2 ANQGSEA.

The genes are TRBV28 and TRBJ1-3; a possible D gene is TRBD1 (5 bases). Deletions cut 7 bases from V and 2 bases from J, with 12 bases between. CDR1 MDHEN and CDR2 SYDVKM come from the germline V gene. This CDR3 has 14 amino acids. Here the CDR3 reads CASTRRGAGNTIYF. The CDR3 region has the DNA TGTGCCAGCACCCGACGGGGCGCTGGAAACACCATATATTTT.

The chain uses TRBV4-1 and TRBJ2-7; TRBD2 matches at 13 bases. J gave up 3 bases and V 2 bases, and 4 bases lay outside the gene matches. This CDR3 has 16 residues. Germline lookup yields CDR1 MGHRA and CDR2 YSYEKL. The DNA for the CDR3 is TGCGCCAGCAGCCAACCGACTAGCGGGAGGTACTACGAGCAGTACTTC. Its protein product is CASSQPTSGRYYEQYF.

This clone has just a few counts. The genes are TRBV4-1 and TRBJ1-2; D uncertain. Germline CDR1 reads MGHRA; CDR2 reads YSYEKL. This CDR3 has 11 residues. The V end was cut by 4 bases, the J end by 9 bases, with 9 bases between. DNA for the CDR3: TGCGCCAGCAGCCTCGGACCCAGCTACACCTTC. It yields the protein CASSLGPSYTF.

This chain connects TRBV5-1 to TRBJ2-2, with D uncertain. Trimming removed 6 bases from V and 1 base from J, with 7 bases in between. Germline CDR1 SGHRS, CDR2 YFSETQ. This CDR3 has 13 amino acids. CDR3 loop: CASNVGNTGELFF. Written as DNA, the CDR3 is TGCGCCAGCAATGTAGGGAACACCGGGGAGCTGTTTTTT. Full variable domain (rest looked up from reference TRBV5-1 and TRBJ2-2): KAGVTQTPRYLIKTRGQQVTLSCSPISGHRSVSWYQQTPGQGLQFLFEYFSETQRNKGNFPGRFSGRQFSNSRSEMNVSTLELGDSALYLCASNVGNTGELFFGEGSRLTVL.

The chain combines TRBV28 with TRBJ1-5, with 9 bases lining up with TRBD1. The CDR3 is made up of 17 amino acids. V was clipped by 5 bases and J by 1 base; unmatched bases: 9. CDR1 is MDHEN, CDR2 SYDVKM, per germline. The CDR3 nucleotides read TGTGCCAGCAGTCGTTTCCGCGGGACAGGGAGCAATCAGCCCCAGCATTTT. Amino acids: CASSRFRGTGSNQPQHF. The full variable domain, completed using reference TRBV28 and TRBJ1-5, is DVKVTQSSRYLVKRTGEKVFLECVQDMDHENMFWYRQDPGLGLRLIYFSYDVKMKEKGDIPEGYSVSREKKERFSLILESASTNQTSMYLCASSRFRGTGSNQPQHFGDGTRLSIL.

The rearrangement uses TRBV5-6 and TRBJ2-3; D unclear. Germline-derived CDR1 and CDR2 are SGHDT and YYEEEE. The CDR3 contains 12 residues. V lost 4 bases and J lost 4, with 7 bases in between. In DNA form, the CDR3 reads TGTGCCAGCAGCCAGCCCCCAGATACGCAGTATTTT. It specifies CASSQPPDTQYF. The complete variable domain, with remaining parts taken from reference TRBV5-6 and TRBJ2-3, reads DAGVTQSPTHLIKTRGQQVTLRCSPKSGHDTVSWYQQALGQGPQFIFQYYEEEERQRGNFPDRFSGHQFPNYSSELNVNALLLGDSALYLCASSQPPDTQYFGPGTRLTVL.

The CDR3 loop is CASSPHPTTGELFF. The CDR3 DNA reads as TGTGCCAGCTCACCACACCCGACTACCGGGGAGCTGTTTTTT. The V call is TRBV18, the J call TRBJ2-2, with D unresolved. V gave up 1 base and J gave up 5 bases, with 8 bases separating them. CDR3 length equals 14 residues. Germline-derived CDR1 and CDR2 are KGHSH and LQKENI.

The chain uses TRBV11-1 and TRBJ2-7, with a tentative D call TRBD1 (7 bases). The CDR3 is made up of 14 amino acids. V lost 3 bases and J lost 2, with 11 bases in between. CDR1 is SGHAT and CDR2 is FQDESV in the germline V gene (reference sequence). CDR3 region: CASSLGRGAYEQYF. The CDR3, as DNA: TGTGCCAGCAGCTTGGGCAGGGGGGCCTACGAGCAGTACTTC.

This clone was counted a few times. This rearrangement joins TRBV18 to TRBJ1-2; a weak D match, TRBD1 (6 bases). This CDR3 region has 13 residues. Germline CDR1 and CDR2: KGHSH and LQKENI. V lost 5 bases to trimming and J lost 2 bases, with 9 bases between them. This chain's CDR3 is CASSTGQNYGYTF. Written as DNA, the CDR3 is TGTGCCAGCTCAACTGGACAGAACTATGGCTACACCTTC.

This rearrangement joins TRBV2 to TRBJ1-3, with D possibly matching TRBD1 (6 bases). Per the germline V gene, CDR1 is SNHLY and CDR2 is FYNNEI. The CDR3 runs to 15 residues. V lost 7 bases and J 4 bases, leaving 17 bases between the germline ends. The DNA of the CDR3 is TGTGCCAGCATCCCGGCGGGGGGCCGAGGAAACACCATATATTTT. Translation gives CASIPAGGRGNTIYF.

CDR3 protein: CASSYSGVTDTQYF. CDR3 bases: TGTGCCAGCAGTTACTCGGGCGTGACCGATACGCAGTATTTT. V usage is TRBV6-5 and J usage is TRBJ2-3; D is unresolved. The length of the CDR3 is 14 residues. V was shortened by 0 bases and J by 6 bases, with 10 bases between the two germline ends. Per the germline V gene, CDR1 is MNHEY and CDR2 is SVGAGI.

The chain is built from TRBV10-2 and TRBJ2-7; D is possibly TRBD2 (6 bases). The CDR3 sequence is 14 residues long. Per the germline V gene, CDR1 is WSHSY and CDR2 is SAAADI. Deletions cut 6 bases from V and 3 bases from J, with 15 bases between. The CDR3 DNA is TGCGCCAGCAGAGGGAGGTTCGACAGCTACGAGCAGTACTTC. This translates into CASRGRFDSYEQYF.

The chain combines TRBV7-3 with TRBJ2-7; 8 bases line up with TRBD1. Germline loops: CDR1 SGHTA, CDR2 FQGTGA. With 5 bases clipped from V and 5 bases from J, the junction kept 11 bases outside the gene matches. This CDR3 contains 15 residues. This chain's CDR3 is CASSLLPDRAHEQYF. CDR3 bases: TGTGCCAGCAGCCTACTTCCGGACAGGGCTCACGAGCAGTACTTC.

There are a few counts of this clone. This chain links TRBV9 with TRBJ1-6; D not resolved. This CDR3 is 13 amino acids long. Germline-derived CDR1 and CDR2 are SGDLS and YYNGEE. Trimming left V 0 bases short and J 7 bases short, with 5 bases between. This CDR3 reads CASSVDGNSPLHF. CDR3 coding DNA: TGTGCCAGCAGCGTAGATGGAAATTCACCCCTCCACTTT.

The chain has TRBV9 and TRBJ2-5, with D perhaps TRBD1 (5 bases). There are 18 residues in the CDR3. Germline CDR1 reads SGDLS; CDR2 reads YYNGEE. Trimming left V 3 bases short and J 2 bases short, with 23 bases between. The CDR3 spells CASSAVAIGVGVQETQYF. DNA of the CDR3: TGTGCCAGCAGCGCCGTCGCTATAGGAGTAGGGGTTCAAGAGACCCAGTACTTC.

The chain recombines TRBV6-6 with TRBJ2-7; 9 positions agree with TRBD1. The ends lost 5 bases at V and 6 bases at J; junction bases unmatched: 5. The CDR3 length is 13 residues. Germline CDR1 MNHNY, CDR2 SVGAGI (reference sequence). CDR3 sequence: CASSAKDRGEQYF. The CDR3 region has the DNA TGTGCCAGCAGTGCAAAGGACAGGGGCGAGCAGTACTTC.

This clone was recorded once. J is TRBJ2-1 and V is TRBV2; possibly TRBD2 for D (5 bases). Germline V CDR1 and CDR2: SNHLY, FYNNEI. This CDR3 is 15 amino acids long. Trimming stripped 4 bases from V and 8 bases from J, with 18 bases between. For the CDR3, the DNA is TGTGCCAGCAGTGCGAGCGGATTACCCGGCGATGAGCAGTTCTTC. This codes for CASSASGLPGDEQFF.